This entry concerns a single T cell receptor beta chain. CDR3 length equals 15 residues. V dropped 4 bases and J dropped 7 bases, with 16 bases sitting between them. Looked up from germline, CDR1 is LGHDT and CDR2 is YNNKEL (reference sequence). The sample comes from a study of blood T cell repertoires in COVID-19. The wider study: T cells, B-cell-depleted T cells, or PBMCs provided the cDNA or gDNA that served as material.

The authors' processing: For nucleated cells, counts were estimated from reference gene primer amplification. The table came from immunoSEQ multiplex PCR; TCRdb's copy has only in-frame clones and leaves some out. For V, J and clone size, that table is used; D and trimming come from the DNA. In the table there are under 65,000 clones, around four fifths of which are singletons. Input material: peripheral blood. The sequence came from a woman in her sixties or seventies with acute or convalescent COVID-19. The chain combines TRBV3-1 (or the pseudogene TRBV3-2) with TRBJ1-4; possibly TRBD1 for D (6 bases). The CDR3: CASSLEQGSREKLFF. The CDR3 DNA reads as TGTGCCAGCAGCCTCGAACAGGGCTCGCGTGAAAAACTGTTTTTT.